The source of this T cell receptor beta chain is a study of regulatory T cells in long-lasting Graves disease. This clonotype has more than one count but fewer than ten. Time point meaning: newly diagnosed GD, antithyroid drugs for less than 3 months. The TCR library was made from RNA that had been extracted from PBMCs in TRIzol. Peripheral blood, nine milliliters of it, was drawn into EDTA tubes. CDR3-region Arm-PCR and iRepertoire HTBI primers produced the TCR beta libraries. MiXCR, run by TCRdb on the multiplex PCR reads, gives a single entry per CDR3 protein. The sample consists of about 200,000 distinct CDR3 sequences, roughly a fifth of them appearing once. Trimming took off 3 bases at V and 2 bases at J, with 11 bases between the two ends. Germline assignment: CDR1 PRHDT and CDR2 FYEKMQ (reference sequence). CDR3 length equals 14 residues. The sample also formed part of further work on T cells in Graves' hyperthyroidism and ophthalmopathy. From that second work: Any patient presenting with uncontrolled infection, other autoimmune disease, pregnancy or lactation was left out. In the analysis, a 13 V-J model separated ophthalmopathy from stable hyperthyroidism.

Sequenced here: peripheral blood mononuclear cells (PBMCs), sampled at new diagnosis, from a patient treated with antithyroid drugs. This TCR derives from a woman aged 30 to 39 with Graves disease. The rearrangement links TRBV13 to TRBJ2-7; D gene uncertain. CDR3 bases: TGTGCCAGCAGCTTTACATCGACGGCCTACGAGCAGTACTTC. Residues: CASSFTSTAYEQYF.